This TCR beta chain was captured by sequencing in a study of cytomegalovirus exposure and HLA in healthy donors. Notes on the study in general: Rarity characterized most TCR sequences, yet some public TCRs appeared in many donors. Later analysis indicated greater clonal expansion among HLA-associated TCR beta chains than among equally common other chains.

The V end lost 7 bases, the J end lost 9 bases, and 13 bases lay between the germline ends. Looked up from germline, CDR1 is MNHNS and CDR2 is SASEGT. This CDR3 spans 12 amino acids. Use of 60 Vbeta and 13 Jbeta primers characterized the PCR. TCRdb's table, derived via immunoSEQ multiplex PCR, lists solely in-frame clones and lacks some. The sample lists roughly 66,000 clones; around 77% were seen once. At collection, donors were nominally healthy, but unrecorded immune exposures were probable. Worth noting for this clone: As yet, its antigen is unknown.

Source material: PBMCs. The receptor comes from a man aged 45-60 years in good health and CMV-seronegative. This chain links TRBV6-1 with TRBJ2-1; TRBD2 is a possible D gene (5 bases). Here the CDR3 DNA reads TGTGCCAGCACCCGAGGGTTTGGTGAGCAGTTCTTC. Amino acid sequence: CASTRGFGEQFF.